This T cell receptor (beta chain) was sequenced for a study of cytomegalovirus exposure and HLA in healthy donors. Points on this clone: Its antigen is undetermined.

Germline V gene data show CDR1 as MGHRA and CDR2 as YSYEKL. V shed 4 bases, J shed 0 bases, and the junction held 7 bases outside the gene matches. This CDR3 has 16 residues. Primers: 60 Vbeta forward and 13 Jbeta reverse. Clones were read by immunoSEQ multiplex PCR, and TCRdb kept only the in-frame ones, dropping some. The sample's table shows fewer than 100,000 clones. Study conclusions and caveats: V- and J-gene trimming in TCR beta was tied to a missense DCLRE1C variant by an analysis performed later. In terms of immune exposure information, only CMV serostatus was available.

The sample consisted of PBMCs. The chain employs TRBV4-1 and TRBJ2-3; TRBD1 matches 7 bases. This receptor was obtained from a woman aged 60 to 75 in good health and CMV-seronegative. CDR3 DNA sequence: TGCGCCAGCAGCCGGGGACAGATCCTTAGCACAGATACGCAGTATTTT. This encodes CASSRGQILSTDTQYF.